Below are 21 T cell receptor beta chains sequenced from a single sample in a study of blood T cells in healthy people across ages. Combining a sample-barcoded 5' primer with a J-beta primer mix, a second PCR ran for about 7 to 11 cycles. TCRdb reprocessed the 5' RACE reads with MiXCR, giving one entry per CDR3 protein. The sample records more than 1 million distinct CDR3 sequences, roughly 45% being singletons. Sequenced sample: blood. The receptors were gathered from a woman aged 55-70 years in good health.

The genes are TRBV2 and TRBJ2-7; 8 bases match TRBD2. The junction had 10 bases not matched to a gene; V was cut back by 9 bases and J by 0 bases. This CDR3 has 15 residues. CDR1 and CDR2 from the germline V gene are SNHLY and FYNNEI. The CDR3 nucleotides read TGTGCCAGTCCCCGGGGGGGTCTCAGCTCCTACGAGCAGTACTTC. Its protein product is CASPRGGLSSYEQYF.

The genes are TRBV11-2 and TRBJ2-7; 15 bases line up with TRBD2. The germline V gene has CDR1 SGHAT and CDR2 FQNNGV. The CDR3 spans 17 residues. Trimming cost V 5 bases and J 5 bases; bases outside gene matches: 10. The CDR3 is CASSPNGLAGGANEQYF. As DNA, the CDR3 is TGTGCCAGCAGCCCAAATGGACTAGCGGGAGGGGCAAACGAGCAGTACTTC.

To note about this clonotype: The conserved phenylalanine or tryptophan normally closing the CDR3 is absent here, so this likely arose from a read error. This sequence joins TRBV14 and TRBJ1-2; a weak D match, TRBD1 (5 bases). The germline V gene has CDR1 SGHDN and CDR2 FVKESK. With 4 bases removed from V and 8 bases from J, the gap between germline ends came to 14 bases. The CDR3 runs 13 residues. CDR3 sequence (DNA): TGTGCCAGCAGCCCGTCCAGGGTGGGAGGCTACACCCTC. Protein sequence: CASSPSRVGGYTL.

V usage is TRBV20-1 and J usage is TRBJ2-7; no clear D gene. The V gene lost 4 bases and the J gene lost 2 bases, with 9 bases spanning the gap. CDR3 size: 12 residues. The germline CDR1 and CDR2 sequences are DFQATT and SNEGSKA (reference sequence). This CDR3 reads CSAIVGAYEQYF. CDR3 nucleotide sequence: TGCAGTGCTATTGTAGGTGCCTACGAGCAGTACTTC.

The chain links TRBV14 to TRBJ2-1; D unresolved. V lost 1 base to trimming and J lost 15 bases, with 13 bases between them. The CDR3 has 12 residues. Germline CDR1 is SGHDN and CDR2 is FVKESK. Here the CDR3 reads CASSQASTTRFF. In DNA, the CDR3 is TGTGCCAGCAGCCAAGCATCCACGACGCGGTTCTTC.

This clonotype was seen just once. The V and J genes are TRBV14 and TRBJ1-2; D perhaps matches TRBD1 (5 bases). Trimming pared 4 bases from V and 8 bases from J, leaving 14 bases between. CDR3 length: 13 residues. Germline V gene data show CDR1 as SGHDN and CDR2 as FVKESK. The CDR3 region is CASSPRGGDGYTF. The CDR3 nucleotides are TGTGCCAGCAGCCCTCGAGGAGGGGACGGCTACACCTTC.

The J gene is TRBJ2-5, the V gene TRBV2, with TRBD1 matching over 8 bases. CDR1 and CDR2 (germline): SNHLY, FYNNEI. Unmatched junction bases numbered 8, after V lost 3 bases and J lost 5 bases. This CDR3 is built from 15 residues. As DNA, the CDR3 is TGTGCCAGCAGTGAGGAGGGCAGGGGGCAGGAGACCCAGTACTTC. Its translation is CASSEEGRGQETQYF.

This clonotype was seen repeatedly, ten times or more. The chain uses TRBV27 and TRBJ2-1, with 11 bases lining up with TRBD2. From germline, CDR1 is MNHEY and CDR2 SMNVEV (reference sequence). The CDR3 sequence is 14 residues long. Trimming took 6 bases from V and 7 from J; bases not matched to a gene: 5. In DNA form, the CDR3 reads TGTGCCAGCAGCCGGGGGACTAGCGGAAATGAGCAGTTCTTC. Its protein is CASSRGTSGNEQFF.

This clonotype has just a few counts. J is TRBJ2-1 and V is TRBV20-1; D call uncertain. Germline V lookup: CDR1 DFQATT, CDR2 SNEGSKA (reference sequence). The CDR3 consists of 15 residues. V was pared by 0 bases and J by 2 bases, with 11 bases between. CDR3 sequence reads: CSARERAATYNEQFF. CDR3 DNA sequence: TGCAGTGCTAGAGAAAGGGCAGCCACCTACAATGAGCAGTTCTTC.

The table lists this clonotype with a few counts. This chain joins TRBV12-3 or TRBV12-4 and TRBJ2-5; 8 bases align to TRBD1. This CDR3 comprises 17 residues. V gave up 5 bases and J gave up 2 bases; unmatched junction bases: 13. This CDR3 reads CASSASRLDRDQETQYF. In DNA form, the CDR3 reads TGTGCCAGCAGTGCCAGCCGTCTGGACAGGGATCAAGAGACCCAGTACTTC.

This clonotype was detected a few times. The chain has TRBV15 and TRBJ2-3, with D possibly matching TRBD1 (6 bases). V was pared by 1 base and J by 2 bases, with 13 bases between. The germline CDR1 and CDR2 sequences are LNHNV and YYDKDF (reference sequence). The CDR3 has 16 amino acids. Here the CDR3 reads CATSRALDSLTDTQYF. The CDR3 region has the DNA TGTGCCACCAGCAGAGCGCTGGACAGCCTCACAGATACGCAGTATTTT.

The chain is built from TRBV6-6 and TRBJ2-7, with D maybe TRBD2 (5 bases). Germline lookup yields CDR1 MNHNY and CDR2 SVGAGI (reference sequence). The CDR3 spans 17 residues. The ends were cut back, 1 base at V and 2 bases at J, with 18 bases in the middle. Written as DNA, the CDR3 is TGTGCCAGCAGTTACTTTGCCCCGGACTCAGCGGCCTACGAGCAGTACTTC. Translated: CASSYFAPDSAAYEQYF.

The chain has TRBV20-1 and TRBJ2-3, with D possibly matching TRBD2 (6 bases). The CDR3 covers 17 residues. With 5 bases removed from V and 2 bases from J, the gap between germline ends came to 23 bases. The germline V gene has CDR1 DFQATT and CDR2 SNEGSKA (reference sequence). The CDR3 is CSAPGGWANSHTDTQYF. In DNA, the CDR3 is TGCAGTGCTCCCGGAGGGTGGGCTAACTCCCACACAGATACGCAGTATTTT.

A few counts support this clonotype. The CDR3 sequence: CAIAVGGLADNEQFF. Here the CDR3 DNA reads TGTGCCATCGCGGTAGGAGGACTAGCGGACAATGAGCAGTTCTTC. The rearrangement joins TRBV10-3 to TRBJ2-1; 10 nucleotides agree with TRBD2. The CDR3 is 15 residues long. Germline assignment: CDR1 ENHRY and CDR2 SYGVKD. V was pared by 8 bases and J by 5 bases, with 9 bases of the junction left unmatched.

A few counts support this clonotype. V is TRBV24-1 and J is TRBJ1-2; possibly TRBD1 for D (5 bases). Germline CDR1 is KGHDR and CDR2 is SFDVKD. Trimming removed 4 bases from V and 2 bases from J, with 13 bases in between. There are 15 residues in the CDR3. CDR3 nucleotide sequence: TGTGCCACCAGTGAGTCTACCGGGGCGAACTATGGCTACACCTTC. Its protein is CATSESTGANYGYTF.

The sample holds a few counts of this clonotype. This chain joins TRBV10-2 and TRBJ2-7; D might be TRBD2 (6 bases). Germline loops: CDR1 WSHSY, CDR2 SAAADI. V dropped 6 bases and J dropped 4 bases, with 13 bases sitting between them. The CDR3 loop spans 13 amino acids. CDR3 coding DNA: TGCGCCAGCAGGGGAGGAAGACGATACGAGCAGTACTTC. This sequence encodes CASRGGRRYEQYF.

This chain uses TRBV5-6 with TRBJ1-2, with D perhaps TRBD1 (6 bases). Trimming took off 4 bases at V and 7 bases at J, with 14 bases between the two ends. Germline assignment: CDR1 SGHDT and CDR2 YYEEEE. CDR3 length: 13 amino acids. This CDR3 is CASSPQGSFGYTF. The CDR3 bases are TGTGCCAGCAGCCCTCAGGGGTCCTTTGGCTACACCTTC.

J is TRBJ2-7 and V is TRBV27; 9 bases align to TRBD2. The V and J ends lost 4 bases and 4 bases, in that order; junction bases with no gene match: 8. CDR1 and CDR2 from the germline V gene are MNHEY and SMNVEV (reference sequence). The CDR3 loop spans 15 amino acids. The CDR3 DNA reads TGTGCCAGCAGTTCACCGAGACTAGCGGAGTACGAGCAGTACTTC. This sequence encodes CASSSPRLAEYEQYF.

In its sample, this clonotype was seen a few times. CDR3 sequence (DNA): TGTGCCAGCAGCTCCGGGACTAGCGGGACCTCAGATACGCAGTATTTT. Translated, it gives CASSSGTSGTSDTQYF. The chain couples TRBV11-1 to TRBJ2-3; 13 positions match TRBD2. V was pared by 4 bases and J by 4 bases, with 5 bases of the junction left unmatched. Looked up from germline, CDR1 is SGHAT and CDR2 is FQDESV (reference sequence). The CDR3 extends over 16 amino acids.

V and J are TRBV3-1 and TRBJ2-4; D is perhaps TRBD2 (5 bases). TRBJ2-7 explains the end of the DNA better; the J call may be wrong. This CDR3 is 13 amino acids long. Germline V gives CDR1 LGHDT, CDR2 YNNKEL (reference sequence). CDR3 sequence: CASSHGGDYEQYF. In DNA form, the CDR3 reads TGTGCCAGCAGCCATGGAGGCGACTACGAGCAGTACTTC.

This clonotype came up a few times. The chain has TRBV9 and TRBJ2-1; TRBD2 matches 9 bases. This CDR3 region has 17 residues. V shed 0 bases and J 2 bases; nucleotides not matched to a gene: 6. Germline V CDR1 and CDR2: SGDLS, YYNGEE. The CDR3 region is CASSVVGSGRTYNEQFF. The CDR3 region has the DNA TGTGCCAGCAGCGTAGTCGGTAGCGGGAGAACCTACAATGAGCAGTTCTTC.